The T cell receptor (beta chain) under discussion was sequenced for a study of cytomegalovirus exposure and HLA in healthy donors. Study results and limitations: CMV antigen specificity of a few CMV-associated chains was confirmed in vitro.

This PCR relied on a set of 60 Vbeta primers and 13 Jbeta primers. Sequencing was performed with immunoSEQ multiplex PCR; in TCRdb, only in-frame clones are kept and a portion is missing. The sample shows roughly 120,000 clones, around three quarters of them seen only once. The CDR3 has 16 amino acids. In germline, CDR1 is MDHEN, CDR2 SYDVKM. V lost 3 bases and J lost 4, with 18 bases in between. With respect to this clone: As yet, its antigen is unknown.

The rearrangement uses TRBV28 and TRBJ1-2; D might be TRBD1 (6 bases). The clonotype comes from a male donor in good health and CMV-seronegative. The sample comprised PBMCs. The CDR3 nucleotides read TGTGCCAGCAGTTTTATGGGGGCCACGGAACGCTATGGCTACACCTTC. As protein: CASSFMGATERYGYTF.